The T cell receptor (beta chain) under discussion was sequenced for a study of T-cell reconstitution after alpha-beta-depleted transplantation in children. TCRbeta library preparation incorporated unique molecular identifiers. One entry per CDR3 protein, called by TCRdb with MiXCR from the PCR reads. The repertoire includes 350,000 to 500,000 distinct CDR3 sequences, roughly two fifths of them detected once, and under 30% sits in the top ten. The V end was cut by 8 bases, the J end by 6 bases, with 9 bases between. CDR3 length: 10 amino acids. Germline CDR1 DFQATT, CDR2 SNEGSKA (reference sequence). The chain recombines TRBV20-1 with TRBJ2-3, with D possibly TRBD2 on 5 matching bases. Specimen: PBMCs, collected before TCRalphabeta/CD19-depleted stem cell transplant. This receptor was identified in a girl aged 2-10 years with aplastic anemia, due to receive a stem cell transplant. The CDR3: CSPSGDTQYF. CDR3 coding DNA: TGCAGTCCTTCGGGGGATACGCAGTATTTT.